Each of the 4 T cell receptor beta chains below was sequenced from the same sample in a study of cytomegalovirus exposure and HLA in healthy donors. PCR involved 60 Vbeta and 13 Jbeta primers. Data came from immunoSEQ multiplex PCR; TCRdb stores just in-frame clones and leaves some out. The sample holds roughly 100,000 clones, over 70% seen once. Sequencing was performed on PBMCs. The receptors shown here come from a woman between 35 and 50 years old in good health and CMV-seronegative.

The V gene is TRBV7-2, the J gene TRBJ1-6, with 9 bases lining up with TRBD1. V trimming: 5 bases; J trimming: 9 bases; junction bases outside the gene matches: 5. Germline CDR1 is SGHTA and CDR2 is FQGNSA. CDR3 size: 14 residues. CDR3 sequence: CASSGWDRVSPLHF. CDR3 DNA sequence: TGTGCCAGCAGCGGATGGGACAGGGTTTCACCCCTCCACTTT.

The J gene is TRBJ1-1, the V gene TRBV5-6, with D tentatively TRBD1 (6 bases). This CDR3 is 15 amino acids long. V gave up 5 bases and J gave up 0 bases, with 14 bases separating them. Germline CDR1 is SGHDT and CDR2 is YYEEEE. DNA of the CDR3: TGTGCCAGCAGATTTAGCAGGGGATTGAACACTGAAGCTTTCTTT. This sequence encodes CASRFSRGLNTEAFF.

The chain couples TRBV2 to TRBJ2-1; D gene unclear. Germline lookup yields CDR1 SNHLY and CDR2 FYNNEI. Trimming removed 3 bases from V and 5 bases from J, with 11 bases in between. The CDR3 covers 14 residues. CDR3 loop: CASSDTQVHNEQFF. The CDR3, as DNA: TGTGCCAGCAGTGATACCCAGGTCCACAATGAGCAGTTCTTC.

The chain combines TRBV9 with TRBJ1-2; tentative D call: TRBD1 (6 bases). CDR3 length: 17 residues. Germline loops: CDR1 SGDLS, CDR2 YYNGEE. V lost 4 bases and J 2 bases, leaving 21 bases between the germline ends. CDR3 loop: CASSTTGGPRLNYGYTF. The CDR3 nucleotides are TGTGCCAGCAGCACTACCGGGGGGCCTAGACTAAACTATGGCTACACCTTC. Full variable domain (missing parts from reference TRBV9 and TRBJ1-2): DSGVTQTPKHLITATGQRVTLRCSPRSGDLSVYWYQQSLDQGLQFLIQYYNGEERAKGNILERFSAQQFPDLHSELNLSSLELGDSALYFCASSTTGGPRLNYGYTFGSGTRLTVV.